A selection of T cell receptor beta chains follows, all from one sample in a study of T cell responses to AZD1222 COVID-19 vaccine. This table comes from immunoSEQ multiplex PCR, and its TCRdb copy is limited to in-frame clones, with some not included. The sample lists fewer than 300,000 clones; 80% to 95% were seen once. Sequenced here: peripheral blood, sampled on day 0 of AZD1222 vaccination. Source of these receptors: an adult in good health. Each CDR3 is given with its conserved first and last residue. A D gene is named only where the DNA matches it firmly. Clone size is stated in some rows and not others, as once, few, many or a class when expanded.

abundance	v_gene	j_gene	d_gene	CDR3aa	CDR3nt
.	TRBV5-4	TRBJ1-3	.	CASRNFSGNTIYF	TGTGCCAGCAGGAATTTCTCTGGAAACACCATATATTTT
.	TRBV24-1	TRBJ1-2	TRBD1	CATSDTGQGVYRYTF	TGTGCCACCAGTGATACGGGACAGGGGGTCTACCGCTACACCTTC
.	TRBV12-3/TRBV12-4	TRBJ2-5	.	CASSASGAETQYF	TGTGCCAGCAGTGCTAGTGGGGCAGAGACCCAGTACTTC
.	TRBV7-2	TRBJ2-3	TRBD2	CASSLSLAGSTDTQYF	TGTGCCAGCAGCTTATCCCTAGCGGGAAGCACAGATACGCAGTATTTT
.	TRBV7-9	TRBJ2-7	.	CASSQTPPYEQYF	TGTGCCAGCAGCCAAACCCCTCCCTACGAGCAGTACTTC
.	TRBV6-4	TRBJ2-3	TRBD2	CANPKTSGRTDTQYF	TGTGCCAACCCCAAAACTAGCGGGAGAACAGATACGCAGTATTTT
.	TRBV2	TRBJ1-1	.	CASSELEVKAFF	TGTGCCAGCAGTGAACTGGAGGTTAAAGCTTTCTTT
once	TRBV19	TRBJ2-6	.	CASSIDEAGANVLTF	TGTGCCAGTAGTATAGACGAGGCAGGGGCCAACGTCCTGACTTTC
.	TRBV28	TRBJ1-3	.	CASSPGGTTSSGNTIYF	TGTGCCAGCAGCCCTGGGGGGACTACCAGCTCTGGAAACACCATATATTTT
.	TRBV20-1	TRBJ1-4	.	CSASRTANEKLFF	TGCAGTGCTAGTCGGACAGCTAATGAAAAACTGTTTTTT
.	TRBV7-2	TRBJ2-7	TRBD1	CASSWGTGIYEQYF	TGTGCCAGCAGCTGGGGGACAGGGATTTACGAGCAGTACTTC
.	TRBV19	TRBJ1-5	TRBD1	CASSGRGGDQPQHF	TGTGCCAGTAGTGGCAGGGGGGGAGATCAGCCCCAGCATTTT
.	TRBV19	TRBJ2-1	.	CASSIMRGNYNEQFF	TGTGCCAGTAGTATTATGCGTGGGAACTACAATGAGCAGTTCTTC
once	TRBV27	TRBJ1-5	.	CASSLGTSLEPQHF	TGTGCCAGCAGTTTAGGGACATCCTTGGAGCCCCAGCATTTT
.	TRBV14	TRBJ1-1	.	CASSLTPANTEAFF	TGTGCCAGCAGCCTCACTCCGGCGAACACTGAAGCTTTCTTT
.	TRBV19	TRBJ1-5	.	CASRGAPANQPQHF	TGTGCCAGCCGGGGGGCGCCGGCAAATCAGCCCCAGCATTTT
.	TRBV9	TRBJ1-1	TRBD1	CASSVGPGGPEAFF	TGTGCCAGCAGCGTAGGACCAGGGGGCCCTGAAGCTTTCTTT
.	TRBV27	TRBJ2-7	TRBD2	CASSPLSGGARTYEQYF	TGTGCCAGCAGTCCACTCAGCGGGGGGGCGAGGACCTACGAGCAGTACTTC
.	TRBV10-1	TRBJ1-2	TRBD1	CASSPGGTGAGYTF	TGCGCCAGCAGCCCAGGGGGGACAGGGGCCGGCTACACCTTC
.	TRBV6-5	TRBJ2-3	.	CASSYLRFTDTQYF	TGTGCCAGCAGTTATTTAAGGTTCACAGATACGCAGTATTTT
.	TRBV27	TRBJ2-1	TRBD2	CASSLMGGDNEQFF	TGTGCCAGCAGTTTAATGGGAGGGGACAATGAGCAGTTCTTC
.	TRBV19	TRBJ2-2	.	CASRPELGELFF	TGTGCCAGTAGGCCAGAGTTAGGGGAGCTGTTTTTT
.	TRBV29-1	TRBJ2-7	.	CSVEKRRGSTNYEQYF	TGCAGCGTTGAAAAAAGGAGGGGGTCTACTAACTACGAGCAGTACTTC
.	TRBV15	TRBJ2-5	.	CATRLGETQYF	TGTGCCACCAGACTCGGAGAGACCCAGTACTTC
.	TRBV3-1/TRBV3-2	TRBJ1-1	.	CASSQEYTREAFF	TGTGCCAGCAGCCAAGAATATACCAGGGAAGCTTTCTTT
.	TRBV11-2	TRBJ1-1	TRBD1	CASSEPRTGNTEAFF	TGTGCCAGCAGCGAACCCCGGACAGGGAACACTGAAGCTTTCTTT
.	TRBV11-2	TRBJ2-4	.	CASRTLGANIQYF	TGTGCCAGCAGGACGCTGGGTGCCAACATTCAGTACTTC
.	TRBV10-3	TRBJ1-1	.	CAISETHVNTEAFF	TGTGCCATCAGCGAAACTCACGTCAACACTGAAGCTTTCTTT
.	TRBV28	TRBJ1-2	.	CASSTIPYGYTF	TGTGCCAGCTCAACAATTCCCTATGGCTACACCTTC
.	TRBV5-1	TRBJ2-5	TRBD2	CASSGETSGSRSQYF	TGCGCCAGCAGCGGCGAGACTAGCGGGAGTCGGTCCCAGTACTTC
.	TRBV2	TRBJ1-1	TRBD1	CASWDRVRAFF	TGTGCCAGCTGGGACAGGGTGAGGGCTTTCTTT
once	TRBV2	TRBJ1-5	TRBD1	CASSDRTGGNQPQHF	TGTGCCAGCAGTGATAGGACAGGGGGCAATCAGCCCCAGCATTTT
.	TRBV6-5	TRBJ1-2	.	CASRAGSDYGYTF	TGTGCCAGCAGGGCAGGGTCTGACTATGGCTACACCTTC
.	TRBV7-9	TRBJ1-2	.	CASSRGAGENYGYTF	TGTGCCAGCAGCCGAGGGGCAGGGGAGAACTATGGCTACACCTTC
.	TRBV5-4	TRBJ1-6	.	CASSSPDRSSYNSPLHF	TGTGCCAGCAGCTCCCCGGATAGGAGCTCCTATAATTCACCCCTCCACTTT
.	TRBV28	TRBJ1-1	.	CASSPRPDGAFF	TGTGCCAGCAGTCCACGACCCGACGGAGCTTTCTTT